A single sample gave rise to the 13 T cell receptor beta chains below, sequenced in a study of somatic mutations in cytotoxic T cells in rheumatoid arthritis. Libraries were prepared by immunoSEQ multiplex PCR; TCRdb keeps only in-frame clonotypes and omits some of them. The sample has some 27,000 clones; under 75% are singletons. Specimen: CD8+ T cells sorted from blood. Receptor source: a woman younger than 30 in good health.

The rearrangement joins TRBV28 to TRBJ2-7; TRBD2 aligns across 8 bases. The trim removed 5 bases at V and 2 bases at J, leaving 8 bases unmatched. In germline, CDR1 is MDHEN, CDR2 SYDVKM. The CDR3 covers 15 residues. For the CDR3, the DNA is TGTGCCAGCAGTCGGGGGGGAGCGAGTCCCTACGAGCAGTACTTC. It codes for CASSRGGASPYEQYF.

CDR3 nucleotide sequence: TGTGCCAGCAGCTTGACGGGACTAGCGGGAGATAGGGAGCAGTACTTC. Translated, it gives CASSLTGLAGDREQYF. The chain couples TRBV5-4 to TRBJ2-7; 14 nucleotides line up with TRBD2. V lost 1 base to trimming and J lost 7 bases; unmatched junction nucleotides: 7. Germline CDR1 reads SGHNT; CDR2 reads YYREEE (reference sequence). The CDR3 has 16 amino acids.

V and J are TRBV7-9 and TRBJ2-1; TRBD2 is a possible D gene (6 bases). The CDR3 loop spans 12 amino acids. V was pared by 7 bases and J by 9 bases, with 13 bases between. Germline assignment: CDR1 SEHNR and CDR2 FQNEAQ (reference sequence). CDR3 DNA sequence: TGTGCCAGCACCCCACCCGGGAGTGAGCAGTTCTTC. It yields the protein CASTPPGSEQFF.

The chain uses TRBV18 and TRBJ2-5; the D is unclear. The CDR3 is 17 amino acids. Per germline, CDR1 KGHSH and CDR2 LQKENI. Deletions cut 3 bases from V and 0 bases from J, with 17 bases between. CDR3 bases: TGTGCCAGCTCACCTTTCGAGGTCGCGGAGTACCAAGAGACCCAGTACTTC. Its protein is CASSPFEVAEYQETQYF.

The V call is TRBV27, the J call TRBJ2-1, with D maybe TRBD2 (8 bases). This CDR3 region has 16 residues. Germline assignment: CDR1 MNHEY and CDR2 SMNVEV (reference sequence). Trimming stripped 0 bases from V and 10 bases from J, with 19 bases between. CDR3 sequence reads: CASSLSLRQGGGEQFF. The CDR3 DNA follows: TGTGCCAGCAGTTTATCCCTTCGACAGGGCGGGGGGGAGCAGTTCTTC.

This sequence joins TRBV6-5 and TRBJ2-2; D ambiguous. The V end was cut by 6 bases, the J end by 5 bases, with 10 bases between. The CDR3 extends over 13 amino acids. Germline V gene lookup returns CDR1 MNHEY and CDR2 SVGAGI. The CDR3 sequence is CASRPQGTGELFF. The CDR3 nucleotides are TGTGCCAGCAGGCCCCAAGGGACCGGGGAGCTGTTTTTT.

The chain recombines TRBV12-5 with TRBJ2-1; the D is unclear. V lost 2 bases and J lost 6, with 14 bases in between. This CDR3 is built from 15 residues. Germline CDR1 is LGHNT and CDR2 is FRNRAP. CDR3 DNA: TGTGCTAGTGGTTTGATTACGGATTTTTTCAATGAGCAGTTCTTC. It translates to CASGLITDFFNEQFF.

This clone was seen just once. The V and J genes are TRBV2 and TRBJ1-1; D might be TRBD1 (6 bases). The CDR3 totals 15 residues. Germline CDR1 and CDR2: SNHLY and FYNNEI. V lost 3 bases, J lost 0 bases, and 11 bases lay in between. For the CDR3, the DNA is TGTGCCAGCAGTGATTGGGGGGCCATGAACACTGAAGCTTTCTTT. Translated, it gives CASSDWGAMNTEAFF. The entire variable domain, with the rest obtained from reference TRBV2 and TRBJ1-1, is as follows: EPEVTQTPSHQVTQMGQEVILRCVPISNHLYFYWYRQILGQKVEFLVSFYNNEISEKSEIFDDQFSVERPDGSNFTLKIRSTKLEDSAMYFCASSDWGAMNTEAFFGQGTRLTVV.

This sequence joins TRBV6-1 and TRBJ1-1; D call uncertain. CDR3 size: 11 residues. The V end was cut by 3 bases, the J end by 8 bases, with 7 bases between. Germline V CDR1 and CDR2: MNHNS, SASEGT. The CDR3 is CASSDWGEAFF. The CDR3 DNA is TGTGCCAGCAGTGATTGGGGAGAAGCTTTCTTT.

The chain couples TRBV5-1 to TRBJ1-3; a possible D gene is TRBD1 (6 bases). Germline CDR1 and CDR2: SGHRS and YFSETQ. This CDR3 has 14 amino acids. With 3 bases removed from V and 4 bases from J, the gap between germline ends came to 11 bases. Here the CDR3 reads CASSSTGHGNTIYF. CDR3 nucleotide sequence: TGCGCCAGCAGCTCCACAGGGCACGGAAACACCATATATTTT. Variable domain in full (rest from reference TRBV5-1 and TRBJ1-3): KAGVTQTPRYLIKTRGQQVTLSCSPISGHRSVSWYQQTPGQGLQFLFEYFSETQRNKGNFPGRFSGRQFSNSRSEMNVSTLELGDSALYLCASSSTGHGNTIYFGEGSWLTVV.

This chain joins TRBV9 and TRBJ2-1; TRBD1 is a possible D gene (5 bases). Germline V CDR1 and CDR2: SGDLS, YYNGEE. V lost 4 bases and J lost 0, with 14 bases in between. The CDR3 extends over 16 amino acids. The CDR3 here is CASSLRQGNSYNEQFF. As DNA, the CDR3 is TGTGCCAGCAGCCTGAGGCAGGGTAACTCCTACAATGAGCAGTTCTTC.

The chain employs TRBV4-1 and TRBJ2-1, with 7 bases lining up with TRBD1. Germline values: CDR1 MGHRA, CDR2 YSYEKL. The CDR3 runs to 14 residues. V gave up 3 bases and J gave up 10 bases; unmatched junction bases: 9. The CDR3, as DNA: TGCGCCAGCAGCCACCATCAACAGGGGTCCGAGCAGTTCTTC. The encoded protein is CASSHHQQGSEQFF.

This chain joins TRBV6-1 and TRBJ1-1; D ambiguous. The CDR3 consists of 14 residues. Trimming pared 6 bases from V and 5 bases from J, leaving 16 bases between. CDR1 and CDR2 (germline): MNHNS, SASEGT. CDR3 DNA: TGTGCCAGCAGGGCCTACAATTTTGTTACTGAAGCTTTCTTT. Protein product: CASRAYNFVTEAFF.